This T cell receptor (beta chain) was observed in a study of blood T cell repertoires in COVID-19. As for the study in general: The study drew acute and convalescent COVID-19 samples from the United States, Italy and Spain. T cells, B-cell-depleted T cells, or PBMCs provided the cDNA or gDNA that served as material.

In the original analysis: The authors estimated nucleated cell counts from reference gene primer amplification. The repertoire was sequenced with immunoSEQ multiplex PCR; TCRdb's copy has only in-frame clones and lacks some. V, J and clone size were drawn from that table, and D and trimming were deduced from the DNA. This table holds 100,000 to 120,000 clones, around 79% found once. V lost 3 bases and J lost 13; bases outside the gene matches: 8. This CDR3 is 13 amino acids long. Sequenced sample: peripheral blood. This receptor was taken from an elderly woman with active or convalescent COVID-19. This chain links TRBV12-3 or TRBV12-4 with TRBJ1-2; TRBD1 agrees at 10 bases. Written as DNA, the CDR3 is TGTGCCAGCAGTTTGGGGACAGGGGTGCTGGTCACCTTC. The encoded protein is CASSLGTGVLVTF.